This TCR beta chain was documented in a study of T cell changes during pregnancy in multiple sclerosis. Sequencing used immunoSEQ multiplex PCR; TCRdb keeps in-frame clones, though not all of them. The table records approximately 12,000 clones, around 94% of them present only once. CDR3 length equals 14 residues. Germline lookup yields CDR1 SGHDN and CDR2 FVKESK. Losses at the gene ends were 1 base for V and 8 bases for J; bases not matched to a gene: 7. This chain connects TRBV14 to TRBJ1-2; 7 positions agree with TRBD1. This clonotype was obtained from a female donor with multiple sclerosis, enrolled in a pregnancy study. The starting material was CD4+ T cells from peripheral blood mononuclear cells, obtained before pregnancy. CDR3 loop: CASSQARQGHGYTF. The CDR3, as DNA: TGTGCCAGCAGCCAAGCGCGACAGGGCCACGGCTACACCTTC. The full variable domain, completed using reference TRBV14 and TRBJ1-2, is EAGVTQFPSHSVIEKGQTVTLRCDPISGHDNLYWYRRVMGKEIKFLLHFVKESKQDESGMPNNRFLAERTGGTYSTLKVQPAELEDSGVYFCASSQARQGHGYTFGSGTRLTVV.